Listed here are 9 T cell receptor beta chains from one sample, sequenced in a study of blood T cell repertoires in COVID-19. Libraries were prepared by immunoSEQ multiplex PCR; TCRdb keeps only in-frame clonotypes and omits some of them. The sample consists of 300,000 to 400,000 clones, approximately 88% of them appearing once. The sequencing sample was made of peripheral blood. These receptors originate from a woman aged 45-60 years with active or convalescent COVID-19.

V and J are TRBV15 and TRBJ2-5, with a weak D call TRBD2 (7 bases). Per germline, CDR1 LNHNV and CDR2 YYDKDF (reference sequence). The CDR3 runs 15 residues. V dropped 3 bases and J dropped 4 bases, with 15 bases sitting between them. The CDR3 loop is CATSSALGGRETQYF. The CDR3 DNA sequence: TGTGCCACCAGCAGTGCCTTGGGGGGGCGAGAGACCCAGTACTTC.

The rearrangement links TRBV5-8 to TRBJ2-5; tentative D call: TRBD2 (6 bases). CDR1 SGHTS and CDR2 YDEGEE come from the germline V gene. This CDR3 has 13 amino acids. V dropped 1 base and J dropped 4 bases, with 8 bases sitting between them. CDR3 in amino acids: CASSLFGGETQYF. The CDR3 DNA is TGTGCCAGCAGCTTGTTCGGGGGAGAGACCCAGTACTTC.

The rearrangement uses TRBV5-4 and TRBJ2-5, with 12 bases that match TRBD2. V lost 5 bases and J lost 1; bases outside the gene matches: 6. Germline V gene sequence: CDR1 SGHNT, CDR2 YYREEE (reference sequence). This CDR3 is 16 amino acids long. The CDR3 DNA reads TGTGCCAGCAGGGAAGGACTAGCGGGGCCCCAAGAGACCCAGTACTTC. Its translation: CASREGLAGPQETQYF. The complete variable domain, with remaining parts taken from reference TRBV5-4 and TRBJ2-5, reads ETGVTQSPTHLIKTRGQQVTLRCSSQSGHNTVSWYQQALGQGPQFIFQYYREEENGRGNFPPRFSGLQFPNYSSELNVNALELDDSALYLCASREGLAGPQETQYFGPGTRLLVL.

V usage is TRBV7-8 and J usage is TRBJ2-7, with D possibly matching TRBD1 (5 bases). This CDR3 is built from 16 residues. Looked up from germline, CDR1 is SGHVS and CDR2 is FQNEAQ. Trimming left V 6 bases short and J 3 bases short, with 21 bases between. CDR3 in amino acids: CASSALTGPFNYEQYF. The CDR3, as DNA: TGTGCCAGCAGTGCCTTAACAGGCCCTTTTAACTACGAGCAGTACTTC.

CDR3 in DNA: TGTGCCAGCAGTTCCGGACAGGGGAACGAGCAGTACTTC. Translation: CASSSGQGNEQYF. The chain employs TRBV28 and TRBJ2-7; TRBD1 aligns across 9 bases. CDR1 and CDR2 (germline): MDHEN, SYDVKM. Losses at the gene ends were 4 bases for V and 5 bases for J; bases not matched to a gene: 3. This CDR3 contains 13 residues.

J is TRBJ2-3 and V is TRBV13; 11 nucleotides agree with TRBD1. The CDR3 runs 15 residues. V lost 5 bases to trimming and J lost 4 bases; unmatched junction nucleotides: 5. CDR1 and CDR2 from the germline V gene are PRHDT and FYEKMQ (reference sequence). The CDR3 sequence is CASSPRTGGADTQYF. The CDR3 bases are TGTGCCAGCAGCCCGCGGACAGGGGGCGCAGATACGCAGTATTTT. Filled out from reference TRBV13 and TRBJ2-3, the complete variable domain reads AAGVIQSPRHLIKEKRETATLKCYPIPRHDTVYWYQQGPGQDPQFLISFYEKMQSDKGSIPDRFSAQQFSDYHSELNMSSLELGDSALYFCASSPRTGGADTQYFGPGTRLTVL.

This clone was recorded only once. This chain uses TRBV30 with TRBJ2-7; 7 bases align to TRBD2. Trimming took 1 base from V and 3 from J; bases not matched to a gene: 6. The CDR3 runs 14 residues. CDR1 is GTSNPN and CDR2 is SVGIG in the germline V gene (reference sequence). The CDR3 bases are TGTGCCTGGAGTGAGCGGGGCCCGGGCTACGAGCAGTACTTC. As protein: CAWSERGPGYEQYF.

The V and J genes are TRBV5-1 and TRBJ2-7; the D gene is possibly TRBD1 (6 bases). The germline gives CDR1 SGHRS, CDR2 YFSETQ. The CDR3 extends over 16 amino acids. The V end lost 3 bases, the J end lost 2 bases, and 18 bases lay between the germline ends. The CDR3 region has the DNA TGCGCCAGCAGCTCAGTCCCGGGACCAGGGGCCTACGAGCAGTACTTC. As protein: CASSSVPGPGAYEQYF.

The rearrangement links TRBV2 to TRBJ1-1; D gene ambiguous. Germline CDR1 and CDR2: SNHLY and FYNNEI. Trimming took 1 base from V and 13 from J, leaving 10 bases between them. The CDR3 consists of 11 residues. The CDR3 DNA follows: TGTGCCAGCAGTGAAGGGCGACTGGGTTTCTTT. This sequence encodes CASSEGRLGFF.